Listed here is a single TCR beta chain. What it binds is not known. V gave up 5 bases and J gave up 6 bases, with 16 bases separating them. The CDR3 is 14 residues long. CDR1 is SGHRS, CDR2 YFSETQ, per germline. Findings of the study overall: Whole repertoires were not studied in the larger cohort, only one V-J beta rearrangement. Greatest tumor Treg TCR overlap was with tumor naive CD4+ cells.

Full-length variable regions came from constant-region reverse primers plus semi-nested Nested Universal Primer A PCR. TCRdb re-called the 5' RACE reads through MiXCR, storing one row per CDR3 protein. The top ten clones hold roughly 2.4% of a sample with nearly 55,000 distinct CDR3 sequences, approximately 17% of them seen once. The chain employs TRBV5-1 and TRBJ2-3; D not resolved. Sequencing was performed on naive CD4+ T cells sorted from blood. Subset: naive CD4+ T cells, CD4+CD45RA+CD25-. The receptor's source is a female donor with breast cancer. The CDR3 region is CASRSAEASDTQYF. In DNA form, the CDR3 reads TGCGCCAGCAGATCGGCAGAGGCATCGGATACGCAGTATTTT.